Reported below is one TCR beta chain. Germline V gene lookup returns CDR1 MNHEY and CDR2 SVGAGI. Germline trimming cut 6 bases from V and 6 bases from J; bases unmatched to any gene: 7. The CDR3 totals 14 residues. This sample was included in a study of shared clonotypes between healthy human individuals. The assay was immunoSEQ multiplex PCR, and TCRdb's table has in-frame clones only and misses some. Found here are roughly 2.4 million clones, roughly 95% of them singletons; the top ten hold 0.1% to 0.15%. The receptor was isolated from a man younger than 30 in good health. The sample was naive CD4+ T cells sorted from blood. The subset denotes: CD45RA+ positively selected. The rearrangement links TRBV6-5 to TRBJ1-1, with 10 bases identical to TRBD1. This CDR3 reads CASRKGDRGSEAFF. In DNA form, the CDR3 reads TGTGCCAGCAGGAAGGGGGACAGGGGTTCTGAAGCTTTCTTT.